The rows below give T cell receptor beta chains drawn from one sample of a study of Graves' ophthalmopathy and Graves' hyperthyroidism. TCRdb reprocessed the multiplex PCR reads via MiXCR and lists one record per CDR3 protein. The table records around 1.1 million distinct CDR3 sequences, about 38% of them present only once. The sequenced material came from peripheral blood or thyroid tissue (not recorded which). These receptors came from an adult man with Graves' hyperthyroidism. Each CDR3 is given with its conserved first and last residue. Fields, in order: V gene, D gene, J gene, clone size, CDR3 protein, CDR3 DNA. The D gene is left open where the match is weak. Clone size is given for some rows only: seen once, a few or many times, or a class if the clone is expanded.

TRBV15	TRBD1	TRBJ1-4	many	CATSRGRPGQLEKLFF	TGTGCCACCAGCAGAGGGAGACCGGGACAGCTTGAAAAACTGTTTTTT
TRBV7-2	-	TRBJ2-5	many	CASSQDLRRGETQYF	TGCGCCAGCAGCCAAGATTTGAGGCGGGGCGAGACCCAGTACTTC
TRBV10-3	TRBD2	TRBJ2-2	-	CAIRHGTSVFYPGELFF	TGTGCCATCAGACACGGGACTAGCGTTTTTTATCCCGGGGAGCTGTTTTTT
TRBV19	TRBD2	TRBJ2-7	-	CASSHSGTLGEQYF	TGTGCCAGTAGTCATAGCGGGACCCTGGGCGAGCAGTACTTC
TRBV15	-	TRBJ1-1	many	CATSRVAVRAKNTEAFF	TGTGCCACCAGCAGAGTTGCGGTGAGGGCAAAGAACACTGAAGCTTTCTTT
TRBV14	TRBD1	TRBJ2-6	many	CASTQTGESGANVLTF	TGTGCCAGCACCCAAACAGGGGAGTCTGGGGCCAACGTCCTGACTTTC
TRBV15	TRBD1	TRBJ1-1	many	CATSRGLRGRNTEAFF	TGTGCCACCAGCAGAGGACTCAGGGGGCGGAACACTGAAGCTTTCTTT
TRBV29-1	TRBD1	TRBJ1-1	many	CSVRTGGTEAFF	TGCAGCGTGCGAACAGGGGGCACTGAAGCTTTCTTT
TRBV25-1	-	TRBJ2-5	-	CASSEFSERVRETQYF	TGTGCCAGCAGTGAATTCTCGGAGCGGGTCAGAGAGACCCAGTACTTC
TRBV11-2	TRBD2	TRBJ2-7	few	CASSLASGGALFEQYF	TGTGCCAGCAGCTTAGCTAGCGGGGGGGCCTTGTTCGAGCAGTACTTC
TRBV12-3/TRBV12-4	TRBD1	TRBJ2-7	-	CASSRLGQGTYEQYF	TGTGCCAGCAGTCGCCTGGGACAGGGCACCTACGAGCAGTACTTC
TRBV7-2	-	TRBJ2-3	-	CASSLDPSAGTDTQYF	TGTGCCAGCAGCTTAGACCCCTCAGCAGGCACAGATACGCAGTATTTT
TRBV19	-	TRBJ2-5	many	CASSTGLLGKETQYF	TGTGCCAGTAGTACTGGGCTCCTAGGGAAAGAGACCCAGTACTTC
TRBV7-2	-	TRBJ1-1	-	CASSLQELGEAFF	TGTGCCAGCAGCCTTCAGGAACTTGGTGAAGCTTTCTTT
TRBV20-1	-	TRBJ2-2	many	CSANREGIVGELFF	TGCAGTGCTAACAGGGAGGGTATTGTCGGGGAGCTGTTTTTT
TRBV10-2	-	TRBJ1-5	once	CASSGAGGAQHF	TGCGCCAGCAGTGGGGCGGGGGGGGCCCAGCATTTT
TRBV29-1	TRBD1	TRBJ2-5	-	CSVEGGTGSKETQYF	TGCAGCGTTGAAGGGGGGACAGGGTCCAAAGAGACCCAGTACTTC
TRBV10-3	-	TRBJ1-6	many	CAISELGNSPLHF	TGTGCCATCAGTGAGTTAGGGAATTCACCCCTCCACTTT
TRBV19	-	TRBJ1-1	-	CASSIGRNAEAFF	TGTGCCAGTAGTATTGGTCGGAACGCTGAAGCTTTCTTT
TRBV12-3/TRBV12-4	TRBD1	TRBJ2-7	few	CASSPTTGFYEQYF	TGTGCCAGCAGTCCCACGACAGGGTTTTACGAGCAGTACTTC
TRBV6-2/TRBV6-3	-	TRBJ1-2	few	CASSLRLDLGGYTF	TGTGCCAGCAGTTTGCGCCTGGACCTAGGTGGCTACACCTTC
TRBV4-2	-	TRBJ1-2	-	CASSQESGTRYGYTF	TGTGCCAGCAGCCAAGAGTCAGGGACTCGCTATGGCTACACCTTC
TRBV11-2	-	TRBJ2-7	-	CASSLDSQGTATSEQYF	TGTGCCAGCAGCTTAGATTCGCAAGGGACGGCGACCTCCGAGCAGTACTTC
TRBV10-3	TRBD1	TRBJ1-2	-	CAISDTDRGVGYTF	TGTGCCATCAGTGACACCGACAGGGGAGTCGGCTACACCTTC
TRBV24-1	TRBD2	TRBJ2-3	few	CATSEDTGTSGTDTQYF	TGTGCCACCAGTGAGGATACCGGGACTAGCGGAACAGATACGCAGTATTTT
TRBV5-5	-	TRBJ1-1	many	CASSLLAAPGLNTEAFF	TGTGCCAGCAGCTTGTTGGCGGCTCCGGGATTGAACACTGAAGCTTTCTTT
TRBV29-1	-	TRBJ1-6	-	CSVGLSSYNSPLHF	TGCAGCGTTGGACTCAGTTCCTATAATTCACCCCTCCACTTT
TRBV7-9	-	TRBJ1-5	-	CASSLVGTETNQPQHF	TGTGCCAGCAGCTTAGTGGGGACGGAGACCAATCAGCCCCAGCATTTT
TRBV5-4	-	TRBJ2-2	-	CASSLASSPGELFF	TGTGCCAGCAGCTTGGCCTCCAGCCCCGGGGAGCTGTTTTTT
TRBV29-1	-	TRBJ1-2	many	CSAEGRSYGYTF	TGCAGCGCCGAAGGACGTTCCTATGGCTACACCTTC
TRBV29-1	-	TRBJ2-5	many	CSGNRDSETQYF	TGCAGCGGCAACAGGGATTCAGAGACCCAGTACTTC
TRBV2	TRBD1	TRBJ1-2	-	CASSEDRGSSGNTF	TGTGCCAGCAGTGAGGACAGGGGATCCTCTGGAAACACCTTC
TRBV4-1	-	TRBJ1-1	-	CASTITVSSLTEAFF	TGCGCCAGCACCATAACAGTTAGTTCCCTCACTGAAGCTTTCTTT
TRBV9	-	TRBJ1-2	once	CASSAAEGYGYTF	TGTGCCAGCAGCGCCGCCGAGGGGTATGGCTACACCTTC
TRBV20-1	-	TRBJ1-1	many	CSETRGTNTEAFF	TGCAGTGAAACCAGGGGTACGAACACTGAAGCTTTCTTT
TRBV5-5	-	TRBJ1-2	many	CASSLRQDYGYTF	TGTGCCAGCAGCTTACGGCAGGACTATGGCTACACCTTC
TRBV10-3	-	TRBJ1-1	few	CAISVWGSEAFF	TGTGCCATCAGTGTCTGGGGTTCTGAAGCTTTCTTT
TRBV15	-	TRBJ1-1	-	CATSTIGTRGTGLDTEAFF	TGTGCCACCAGCACCATAGGGACGAGAGGCACCGGGTTAGACACTGAAGCTTTCTTT
TRBV6-5	-	TRBJ1-5	-	CASRPAGTQHSNQPQHF	TGTGCCAGCAGGCCCGCCGGGACACAGCATAGCAATCAGCCCCAGCATTTT
TRBV10-3	-	TRBJ2-5	-	CAIRTGTAQETQYF	TGTGCCATCAGGACCGGGACGGCCCAAGAGACCCAGTACTTC
TRBV12-3/TRBV12-4	-	TRBJ1-6	many	CASSLAGAHSPLHF	TGTGCCAGCAGTTTAGCGGGGGCCCATTCGCCCCTCCACTTT
TRBV2	TRBD1	TRBJ1-4	few	CASRARTGGGTNEKLFF	TGTGCCAGCAGGGCCCGGACAGGGGGCGGCACTAATGAAAAACTGTTTTTT
TRBV29-1	-	TRBJ2-7	-	CSTRTGWEQYF	TGCAGCACCCGGACGGGCTGGGAGCAGTACTTC